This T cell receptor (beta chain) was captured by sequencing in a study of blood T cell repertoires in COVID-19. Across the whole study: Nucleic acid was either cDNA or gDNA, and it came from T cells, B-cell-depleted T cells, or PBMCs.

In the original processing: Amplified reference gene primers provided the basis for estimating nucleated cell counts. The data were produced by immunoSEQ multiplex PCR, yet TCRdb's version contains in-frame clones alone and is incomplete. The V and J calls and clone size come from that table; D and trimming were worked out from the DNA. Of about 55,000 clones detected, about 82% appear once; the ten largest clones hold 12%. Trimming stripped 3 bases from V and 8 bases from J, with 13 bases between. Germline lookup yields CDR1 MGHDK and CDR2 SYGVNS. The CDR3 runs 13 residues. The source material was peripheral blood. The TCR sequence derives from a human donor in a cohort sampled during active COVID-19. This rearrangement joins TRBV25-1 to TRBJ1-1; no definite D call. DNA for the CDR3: TGTGCCAGCAGTGAGACAAGACACCACGAAGCTTTCTTT. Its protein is CASSETRHHEAFF.